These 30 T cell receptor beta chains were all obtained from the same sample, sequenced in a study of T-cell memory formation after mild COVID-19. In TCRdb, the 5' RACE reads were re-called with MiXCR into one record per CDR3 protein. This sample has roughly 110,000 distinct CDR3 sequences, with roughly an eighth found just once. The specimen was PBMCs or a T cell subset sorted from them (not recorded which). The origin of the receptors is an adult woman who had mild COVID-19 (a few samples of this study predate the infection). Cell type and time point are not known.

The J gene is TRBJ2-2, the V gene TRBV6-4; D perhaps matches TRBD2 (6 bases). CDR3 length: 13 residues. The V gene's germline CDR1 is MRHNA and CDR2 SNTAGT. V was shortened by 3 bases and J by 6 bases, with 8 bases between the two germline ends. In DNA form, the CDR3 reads TGTGCCAGCAGTGAAGGAGGGGCCGGGGAGCTGTTTTTT. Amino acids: CASSEGGAGELFF.

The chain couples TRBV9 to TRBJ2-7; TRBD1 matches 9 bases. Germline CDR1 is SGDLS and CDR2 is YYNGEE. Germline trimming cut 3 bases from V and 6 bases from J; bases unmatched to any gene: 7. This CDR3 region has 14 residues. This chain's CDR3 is CASSAGTGLREQYF. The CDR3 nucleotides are TGTGCCAGCAGCGCGGGGACAGGGCTTCGCGAGCAGTACTTC.

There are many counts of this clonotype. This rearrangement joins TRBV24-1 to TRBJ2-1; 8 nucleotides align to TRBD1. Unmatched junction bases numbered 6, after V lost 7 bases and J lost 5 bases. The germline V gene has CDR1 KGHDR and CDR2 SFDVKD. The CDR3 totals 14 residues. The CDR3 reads CATSLDRAHNEQFF. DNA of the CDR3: TGTGCCACCAGCCTGGACAGGGCTCACAATGAGCAGTTCTTC.

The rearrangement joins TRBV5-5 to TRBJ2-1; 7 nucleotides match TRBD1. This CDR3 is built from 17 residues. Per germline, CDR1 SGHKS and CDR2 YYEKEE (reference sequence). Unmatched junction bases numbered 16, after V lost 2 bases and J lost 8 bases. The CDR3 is CASSLMTGFGLGDEQFF. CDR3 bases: TGTGCCAGCAGCTTAATGACAGGGTTCGGGTTGGGTGATGAGCAGTTCTTC.

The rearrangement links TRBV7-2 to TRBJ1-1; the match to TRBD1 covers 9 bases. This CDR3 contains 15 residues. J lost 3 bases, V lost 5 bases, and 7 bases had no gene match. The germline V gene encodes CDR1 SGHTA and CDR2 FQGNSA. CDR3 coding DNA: TGTGCCAGCAGCCCTACTACAGGGGGCCACACTGAAGCTTTCTTT. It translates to CASSPTTGGHTEAFF.

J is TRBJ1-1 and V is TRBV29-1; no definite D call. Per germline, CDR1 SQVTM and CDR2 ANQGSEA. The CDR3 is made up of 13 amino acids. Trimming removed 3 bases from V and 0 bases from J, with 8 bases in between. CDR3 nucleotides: TGCAGCGTTGATGGCCGGATGAACACTGAAGCTTTCTTT. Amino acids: CSVDGRMNTEAFF.

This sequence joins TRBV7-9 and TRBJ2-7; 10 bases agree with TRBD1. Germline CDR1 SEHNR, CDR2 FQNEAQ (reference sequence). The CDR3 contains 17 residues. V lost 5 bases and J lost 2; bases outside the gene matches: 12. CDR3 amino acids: CASSSDRGLLITYEQYF. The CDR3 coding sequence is TGTGCCAGCAGCAGCGACAGGGGGCTGCTTATTACCTACGAGCAGTACTTC.

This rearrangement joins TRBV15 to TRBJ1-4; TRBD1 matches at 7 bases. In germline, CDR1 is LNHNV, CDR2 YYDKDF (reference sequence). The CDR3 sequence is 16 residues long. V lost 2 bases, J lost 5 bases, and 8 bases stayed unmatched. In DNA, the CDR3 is TGTGCCACCAGCAGACGCCAGACAGGGCTGAATGAAAAACTGTTTTTT. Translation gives CATSRRQTGLNEKLFF.

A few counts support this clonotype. The CDR3 region is CASSFLLGTDNEQFF. CDR3 nucleotide sequence: TGTGCCAGCAGCTTCCTACTCGGGACCGACAATGAGCAGTTCTTC. The V and J genes are TRBV7-9 and TRBJ2-1; TRBD1 or TRBD2 may be the D gene (5 bases each). The CDR3 is made up of 15 amino acids. CDR1 SEHNR and CDR2 FQNEAQ come from the germline V gene (reference sequence). The V end was cut by 3 bases, the J end by 5 bases, with 14 bases between.

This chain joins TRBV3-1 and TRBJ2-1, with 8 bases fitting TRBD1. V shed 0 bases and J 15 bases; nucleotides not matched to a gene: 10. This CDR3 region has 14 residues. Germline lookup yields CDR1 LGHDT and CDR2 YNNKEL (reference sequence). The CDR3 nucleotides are TGTGCCAGCAGCCAAGATCTGTCCCGGACAGGGTGGTTCTTC. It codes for CASSQDLSRTGWFF.

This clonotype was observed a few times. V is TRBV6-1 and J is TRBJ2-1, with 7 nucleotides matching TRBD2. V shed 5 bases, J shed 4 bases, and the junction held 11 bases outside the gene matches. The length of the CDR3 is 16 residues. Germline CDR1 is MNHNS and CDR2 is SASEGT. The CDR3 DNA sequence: TGTGCCAGCAGTAGCCTCCGGGACTATACTTACAATGAGCAGTTCTTC. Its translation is CASSSLRDYTYNEQFF.

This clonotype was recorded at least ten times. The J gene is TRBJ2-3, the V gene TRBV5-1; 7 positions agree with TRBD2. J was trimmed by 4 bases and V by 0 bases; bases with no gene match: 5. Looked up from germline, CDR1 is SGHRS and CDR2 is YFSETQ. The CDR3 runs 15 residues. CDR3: CASSLVSGGPDTQYF. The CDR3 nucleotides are TGCGCCAGCAGCTTGGTGTCGGGAGGTCCAGATACGCAGTATTTT. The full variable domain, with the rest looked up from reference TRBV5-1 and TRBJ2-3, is KAGVTQTPRYLIKTRGQQVTLSCSPISGHRSVSWYQQTPGQGLQFLFEYFSETQRNKGNFPGRFSGRQFSNSRSEMNVSTLELGDSALYLCASSLVSGGPDTQYFGPGTRLTVL.

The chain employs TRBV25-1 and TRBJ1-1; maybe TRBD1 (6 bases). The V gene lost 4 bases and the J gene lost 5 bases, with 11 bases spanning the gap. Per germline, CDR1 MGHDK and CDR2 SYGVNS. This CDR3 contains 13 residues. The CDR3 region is CASSVGGWTEAFF. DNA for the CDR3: TGTGCCAGCAGTGTAGGGGGTTGGACTGAAGCTTTCTTT. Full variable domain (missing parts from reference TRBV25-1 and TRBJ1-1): EADIYQTPRYLVIGTGKKITLECSQTMGHDKMYWYQQDPGMELHLIHYSYGVNSTEKGDLSSESTVSRIRTEHFPLTLESARPSHTSQYLCASSVGGWTEAFFGQGTRLTVV.

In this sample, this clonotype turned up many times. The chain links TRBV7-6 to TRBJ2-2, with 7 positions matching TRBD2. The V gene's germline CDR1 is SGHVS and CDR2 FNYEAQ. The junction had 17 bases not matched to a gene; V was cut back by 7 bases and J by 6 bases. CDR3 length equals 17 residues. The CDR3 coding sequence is TGTGCCAGCAAGAAGCACCCACGGGAGGCCGACGCCGGGGAGCTGTTTTTT. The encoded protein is CASKKHPREADAGELFF.

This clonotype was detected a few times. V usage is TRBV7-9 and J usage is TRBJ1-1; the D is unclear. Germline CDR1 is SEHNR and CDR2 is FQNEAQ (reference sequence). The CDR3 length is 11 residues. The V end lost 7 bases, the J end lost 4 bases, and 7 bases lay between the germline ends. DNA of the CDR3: TGTGCCAGCACCATACGCACTGAAGCTTTCTTT. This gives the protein CASTIRTEAFF.

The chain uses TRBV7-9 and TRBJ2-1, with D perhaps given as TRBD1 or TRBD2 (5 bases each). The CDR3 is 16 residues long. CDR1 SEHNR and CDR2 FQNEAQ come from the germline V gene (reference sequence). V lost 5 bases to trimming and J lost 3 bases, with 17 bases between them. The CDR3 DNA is TGTGCCAGCAGCCTCAGGGCCGGGACGGGCTACAATGAGCAGTTCTTC. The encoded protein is CASSLRAGTGYNEQFF.

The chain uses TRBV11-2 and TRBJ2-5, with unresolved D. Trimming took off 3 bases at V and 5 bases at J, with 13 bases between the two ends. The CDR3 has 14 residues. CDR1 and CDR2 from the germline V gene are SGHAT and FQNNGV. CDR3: CASSFKVIGETQYF. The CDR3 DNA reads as TGTGCCAGCAGCTTTAAGGTTATCGGGGAGACCCAGTACTTC.

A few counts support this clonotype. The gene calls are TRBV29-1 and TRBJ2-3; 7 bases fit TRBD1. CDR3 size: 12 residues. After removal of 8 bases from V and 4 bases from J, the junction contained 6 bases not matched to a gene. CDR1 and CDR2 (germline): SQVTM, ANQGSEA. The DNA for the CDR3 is TGCAGCACTAGGGGGCCCTCAGATACGCAGTATTTT. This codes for CSTRGPSDTQYF.

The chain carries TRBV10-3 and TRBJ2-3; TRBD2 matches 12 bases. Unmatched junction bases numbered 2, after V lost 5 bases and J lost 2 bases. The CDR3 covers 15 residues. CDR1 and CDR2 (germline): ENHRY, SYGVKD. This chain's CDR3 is CAISSSGGVTDTQYF. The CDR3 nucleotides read TGTGCCATCAGTTCTAGCGGGGGGGTCACAGATACGCAGTATTTT.

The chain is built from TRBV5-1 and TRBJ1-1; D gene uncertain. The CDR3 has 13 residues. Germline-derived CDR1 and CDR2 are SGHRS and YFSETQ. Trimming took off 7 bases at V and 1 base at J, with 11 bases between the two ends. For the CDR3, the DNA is TGCGCCAGCCATGGGAAGGGGAACACTGAAGCTTTCTTT. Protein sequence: CASHGKGNTEAFF. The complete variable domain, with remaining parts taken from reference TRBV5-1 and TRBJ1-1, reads KAGVTQTPRYLIKTRGQQVTLSCSPISGHRSVSWYQQTPGQGLQFLFEYFSETQRNKGNFPGRFSGRQFSNSRSEMNVSTLELGDSALYLCASHGKGNTEAFFGQGTRLTVV.

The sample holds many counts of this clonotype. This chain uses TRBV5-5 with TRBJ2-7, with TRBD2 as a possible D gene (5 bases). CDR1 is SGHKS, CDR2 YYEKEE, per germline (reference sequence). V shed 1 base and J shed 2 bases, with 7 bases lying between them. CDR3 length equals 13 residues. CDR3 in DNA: TGTGCCAGCAGCTTGACTAGAGCCTACGAGCAGTACTTC. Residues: CASSLTRAYEQYF.

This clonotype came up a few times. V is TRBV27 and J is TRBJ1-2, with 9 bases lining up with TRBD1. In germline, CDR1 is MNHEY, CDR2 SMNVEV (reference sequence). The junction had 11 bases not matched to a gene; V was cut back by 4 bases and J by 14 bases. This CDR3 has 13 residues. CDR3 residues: CASSSDRGTVLTF. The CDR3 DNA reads TGTGCCAGCAGTTCAGACAGGGGGACGGTGTTGACCTTC.

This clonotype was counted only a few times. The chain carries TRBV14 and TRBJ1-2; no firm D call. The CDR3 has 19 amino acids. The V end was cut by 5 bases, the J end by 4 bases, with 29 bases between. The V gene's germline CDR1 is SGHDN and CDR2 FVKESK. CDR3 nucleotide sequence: TGTGCCAGCAGCGCAAAACGGTCGGGTCCGATCCTTTCACTCTATGGCTACACCTTC. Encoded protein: CASSAKRSGPILSLYGYTF.

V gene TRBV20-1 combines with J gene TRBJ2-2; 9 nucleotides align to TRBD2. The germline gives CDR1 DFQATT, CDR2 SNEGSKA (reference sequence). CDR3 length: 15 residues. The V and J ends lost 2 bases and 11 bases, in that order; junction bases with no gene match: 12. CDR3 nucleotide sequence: TGCAGTGCTAGACTGGGCCTAGCGGGGAATCTCGAGCTGTTTTTT. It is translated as CSARLGLAGNLELFF.

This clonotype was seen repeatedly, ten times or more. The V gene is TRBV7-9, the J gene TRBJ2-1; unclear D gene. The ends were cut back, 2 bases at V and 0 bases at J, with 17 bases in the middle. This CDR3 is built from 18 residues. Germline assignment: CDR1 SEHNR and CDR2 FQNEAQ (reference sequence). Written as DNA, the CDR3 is TGTGCCAGCAGCTTACCCTTTGGGCTCCATAGCTCCTACAATGAGCAGTTCTTC. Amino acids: CASSLPFGLHSSYNEQFF.

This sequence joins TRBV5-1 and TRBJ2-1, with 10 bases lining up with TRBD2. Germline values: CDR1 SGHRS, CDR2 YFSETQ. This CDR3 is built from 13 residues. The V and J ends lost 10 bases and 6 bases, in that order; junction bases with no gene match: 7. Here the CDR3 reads CASSTSGANEQFF. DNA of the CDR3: TGCGCCTCTTCTACTAGCGGGGCCAATGAGCAGTTCTTC.

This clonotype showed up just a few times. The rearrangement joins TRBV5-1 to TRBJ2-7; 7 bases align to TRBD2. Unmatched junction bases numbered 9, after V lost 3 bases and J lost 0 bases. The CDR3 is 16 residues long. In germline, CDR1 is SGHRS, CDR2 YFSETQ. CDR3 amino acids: CASSWEGPTLSYEQYF. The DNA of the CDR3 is TGCGCCAGCAGCTGGGAGGGACCGACTCTCTCCTACGAGCAGTACTTC. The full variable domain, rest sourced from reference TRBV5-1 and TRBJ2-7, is KAGVTQTPRYLIKTRGQQVTLSCSPISGHRSVSWYQQTPGQGLQFLFEYFSETQRNKGNFPGRFSGRQFSNSRSEMNVSTLELGDSALYLCASSWEGPTLSYEQYFGPGTRLTVT.

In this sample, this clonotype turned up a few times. The CDR3 DNA is TGTGCTAGTGGTTTGGTACGGGGAAAAAAGCAGTACTTC. Its translation: CASGLVRGKKQYF. The chain combines TRBV12-5 with TRBJ2-7; TRBD2 might be the D (5 bases). Looked up from germline, CDR1 is LGHNT and CDR2 is FRNRAP. V lost 0 bases and J 8 bases, leaving 11 bases between the germline ends. CDR3 length: 13 amino acids.

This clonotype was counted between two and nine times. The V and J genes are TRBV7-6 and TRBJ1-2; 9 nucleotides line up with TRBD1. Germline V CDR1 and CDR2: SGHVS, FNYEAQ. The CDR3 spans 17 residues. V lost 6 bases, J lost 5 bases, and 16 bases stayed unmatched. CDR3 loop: CASSDDTGGTLGYGYTF. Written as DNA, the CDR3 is TGTGCCAGCAGTGACGATACAGGGGGCACTTTAGGTTATGGCTACACCTTC.

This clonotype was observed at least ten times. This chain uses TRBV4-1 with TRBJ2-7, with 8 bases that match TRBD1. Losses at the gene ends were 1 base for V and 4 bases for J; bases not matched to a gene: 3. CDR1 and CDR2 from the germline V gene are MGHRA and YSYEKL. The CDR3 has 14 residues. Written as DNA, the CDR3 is TGCGCCAGCAGCCAAGGGACAGGGTTATACGAGCAGTACTTC. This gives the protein CASSQGTGLYEQYF.